Below are 7 T cell receptor beta chains sequenced from a single sample in a study of blood T cell repertoires in COVID-19. Sequenced by immunoSEQ multiplex PCR; TCRdb stores in-frame clones only, minus some. The table lists roughly 52,000 clones, 65% to 90% of them singletons. The sequenced material came from peripheral blood. The receptors here all came from a human donor in a cohort sampled during active COVID-19.

The chain couples TRBV2 to TRBJ1-2; TRBD1 aligns across 9 bases. V was clipped by 2 bases and J by 3 bases; unmatched bases: 10. CDR1 and CDR2 (germline): SNHLY, FYNNEI. The CDR3 covers 17 residues. In DNA form, the CDR3 reads TGTGCCAGCAGTGAAAACCCGGACAGGGGACGAGACTATGGCTACACCTTC. Its translation: CASSENPDRGRDYGYTF. Variable domain in full (rest from reference TRBV2 and TRBJ1-2): EPEVTQTPSHQVTQMGQEVILRCVPISNHLYFYWYRQILGQKVEFLVSFYNNEISEKSEIFDDQFSVERPDGSNFTLKIRSTKLEDSAMYFCASSENPDRGRDYGYTFGSGTRLTVV.

This clone was observed a single time. The V call is TRBV28, the J call TRBJ2-7; 9 nucleotides match TRBD1. The CDR3 loop spans 13 amino acids. The trim removed 6 bases at V and 4 bases at J, leaving 4 bases unmatched. Germline loops: CDR1 MDHEN, CDR2 SYDVKM. CDR3 protein: CASSPGQGYEQYF. In nucleotides, the CDR3 is TGTGCCAGCAGCCCCGGACAGGGGTACGAGCAGTACTTC.

The V gene is TRBV29-1, the J gene TRBJ2-3; perhaps TRBD2 as D (5 bases). V gave up 3 bases and J gave up 1 base, with 14 bases separating them. CDR1 is SQVTM, CDR2 ANQGSEA, per germline. The CDR3 extends over 15 amino acids. CDR3 region: CSVEEGRTGTDTQYF. In nucleotides, the CDR3 is TGCAGCGTTGAGGAAGGCAGGACTGGCACAGATACGCAGTATTTT.

The chain has TRBV5-1 and TRBJ1-4; 8 positions match TRBD1. CDR3 length equals 13 residues. The V and J ends lost 3 bases and 6 bases, in that order; junction bases with no gene match: 1. Germline loops: CDR1 SGHRS, CDR2 YFSETQ. DNA of the CDR3: TGCGCCAGCAGCTGGGGACAGGATGAAAAACTGTTTTTT. Its translation: CASSWGQDEKLFF. The full variable domain, in which reference TRBV5-1 and TRBJ1-4 provide the parts outside the CDR3, is KAGVTQTPRYLIKTRGQQVTLSCSPISGHRSVSWYQQTPGQGLQFLFEYFSETQRNKGNFPGRFSGRQFSNSRSEMNVSTLELGDSALYLCASSWGQDEKLFFGSGTQLSVL.

V gene TRBV19 combines with J gene TRBJ1-5; 8 nucleotides match TRBD1. Germline V lookup: CDR1 LNHDA, CDR2 SQIVND (reference sequence). V lost 6 bases, J lost 7 bases, and 8 bases stayed unmatched. The CDR3 is 14 residues long. CDR3 sequence reads: CASSVTGGGQPQHF. In DNA, the CDR3 is TGTGCCAGTAGCGTAACAGGGGGGGGACAGCCCCAGCATTTT.

The chain links TRBV4-1 to TRBJ1-1, with D possibly TRBD1 on 5 matching bases. The CDR3 runs to 16 residues. Germline assignment: CDR1 MGHRA and CDR2 YSYEKL. The V end was cut by 0 bases, the J end by 6 bases, with 17 bases between. This CDR3 is CASSQEGFGRAAEAFF. In nucleotides, the CDR3 is TGCGCCAGCAGCCAAGAAGGGTTTGGCAGGGCAGCTGAAGCTTTCTTT.

This clone has a handful of counts. The chain joins TRBV20-1 to TRBJ2-1; TRBD1 matches at 9 bases. V shed 3 bases and J 4 bases; nucleotides not matched to a gene: 1. The germline V gene has CDR1 DFQATT and CDR2 SNEGSKA (reference sequence). The CDR3 consists of 13 residues. Here the CDR3 DNA reads TGCAGTGCTAGTGGGACAGGGTACAATGAGCAGTTCTTC. Residues: CSASGTGYNEQFF.